What follows describes a single TCR beta chain. Germline lookup yields CDR1 LNHDA and CDR2 SQIVND (reference sequence). The CDR3 is 14 amino acids. Trimming took 8 bases from V and 5 from J; bases not matched to a gene: 6. The source of the sample is a study of T cell clones after liver transplantation. Study information: A pre-transplant mixed lymphocyte reaction with TCRbeta sequencing defined graft-donor-reactive clones followed in post-transplant blood.

Assay: immunoSEQ multiplex PCR; the TCRdb copy retains only in-frame clones and omits some. The repertoire holds roughly 80,000 clones, with 80% to 85% as singletons. The material was CD4+ T cells from blood, obtained just over 45 months after liver transplant. V gene TRBV19 combines with J gene TRBJ2-1; 10 bases line up with TRBD2. This clonotype was sampled from a human patient who received a liver transplant. Some T cells may be transferred from the graft donor. The CDR3 loop is CASHSGRSNNEQFF. CDR3 coding DNA: TGTGCCAGTCATAGCGGGAGGTCCAACAATGAGCAGTTCTTC.